Below are 28 T cell receptor beta chains sequenced from a single sample in a study of shared clonotypes between healthy human individuals. This table comes from immunoSEQ multiplex PCR, and its TCRdb copy is limited to in-frame clones, with some not included. The sample holds some 2,400,000 clones, nearly 97% seen once. The sample taken for sequencing was naive CD4+ T cells sorted from blood. Subset noted: CD45RA+ positively selected. The origin of the receptors is a man younger than 30 in good health.

This sequence joins TRBV6-6 and TRBJ2-7; no reliable D call. The V gene's germline CDR1 is MNHNY and CDR2 SVGAGI (reference sequence). The CDR3 extends over 14 amino acids. The V gene lost 6 bases and the J gene lost 0 bases, with 12 bases spanning the gap. The CDR3 DNA reads as TGTGCCAGCAGAAAGGGATACGGCTCCTACGAGCAGTACTTC. This codes for CASRKGYGSYEQYF.

The chain employs TRBV5-1 and TRBJ1-5, with TRBD1 as a possible D gene (6 bases). CDR1 is SGHRS, CDR2 YFSETQ, per germline. This CDR3 has 13 residues. Trimming stripped 7 bases from V and 6 bases from J, with 14 bases between. CDR3 amino acids: CASATGISQPQHF. The CDR3 region has the DNA TGCGCCAGCGCTACAGGGATCAGTCAGCCCCAGCATTTT.

Concerning this clone: Other DNA sequences of this sample code for an identical CDR3. This chain uses TRBV18 with TRBJ1-1; tentatively, D is TRBD1 (6 bases). Germline assignment: CDR1 KGHSH and CDR2 LQKENI. The CDR3 runs to 13 residues. V was shortened by 2 bases and J by 4 bases, with 8 bases between the two germline ends. As DNA, the CDR3 is TGTGCCAGCTCACCATCCAGGGGCACTGAAGCTTTCTTT. Residues: CASSPSRGTEAFF.

V is TRBV25-1 and J is TRBJ2-5; TRBD2 aligns across 8 bases. Germline trimming cut 4 bases from V and 5 bases from J; bases unmatched to any gene: 9. Per germline, CDR1 MGHDK and CDR2 SYGVNS. The CDR3 has 15 amino acids. CDR3 loop: CASSVGGAGFETQYF. CDR3 coding DNA: TGTGCCAGCAGTGTCGGGGGGGCTGGGTTTGAGACCCAGTACTTC.

As concerns this clone: The same CDR3 arises from other DNA sequences in this sample as well. V and J are TRBV18 and TRBJ1-1; no firm D call. Germline assignment: CDR1 KGHSH and CDR2 LQKENI. The CDR3 has 12 amino acids. Trimming cost V 4 bases and J 2 bases, with 5 bases left between them. Here the CDR3 DNA reads TGTGCCAGCTCACGGGTAAACACTGAAGCTTTCTTT. This translates into CASSRVNTEAFF.

J is TRBJ1-1 and V is TRBV19; D remains unclear. The V gene lost 7 bases and the J gene lost 5 bases, with 17 bases spanning the gap. The CDR3 runs to 14 residues. The germline V gene encodes CDR1 LNHDA and CDR2 SQIVND (reference sequence). The CDR3 bases are TGTGCCAGTACCTGGACCTCGGGGAGGACTGAAGCTTTCTTT. As protein: CASTWTSGRTEAFF.

This sequence joins TRBV7-2 and TRBJ2-7; D gene uncertain. The CDR3 loop spans 15 amino acids. Germline CDR1 reads SGHTA; CDR2 reads FQGNSA. The V gene lost 6 bases and the J gene lost 2 bases, with 17 bases spanning the gap. The CDR3 here is CASRIERYQTYEQYF. CDR3 sequence (DNA): TGTGCCAGCAGAATTGAACGGTACCAGACCTACGAGCAGTACTTC.

This clone was recorded only once. The V and J genes are TRBV30 and TRBJ2-3; the D gene could be TRBD1 or TRBD2 (8 bases each). V lost 1 base and J lost 1, with 21 bases in between. The CDR3 totals 18 residues. Germline CDR1 is GTSNPN and CDR2 is SVGIG (reference sequence). CDR3 DNA sequence: TGTGCCTGGAGTGACTGGACAGGGACTAGTTCGGGCACAGATACGCAGTATTTT. Translated: CAWSDWTGTSSGTDTQYF.

The CDR3 region is CASSPTTGNQPQHF. As DNA, the CDR3 is TGTGCCAGCTCACCAACGACAGGGAATCAGCCCCAGCATTTT. J is TRBJ1-5 and V is TRBV18; TRBD1 agrees at 7 bases. The CDR3 spans 14 residues. CDR1 is KGHSH and CDR2 is LQKENI in the germline V gene. The V gene end was trimmed by 2 bases and the J gene end by 4 bases; junction bases not matched to a gene: 2.

The chain recombines TRBV7-9 with TRBJ2-2; TRBD1 might be the D (5 bases). There are 14 residues in the CDR3. V was trimmed by 8 bases and J by 0 bases, leaving 10 bases between them. Germline CDR1 SEHNR, CDR2 FQNEAQ (reference sequence). The CDR3 region is CASQGDSNTGELFF. The CDR3 coding sequence is TGTGCCAGCCAAGGGGATTCGAACACCGGGGAGCTGTTTTTT.

The rearrangement links TRBV7-9 to TRBJ2-2, with a tentative D call TRBD2 (5 bases). Germline V gene sequence: CDR1 SEHNR, CDR2 FQNEAQ (reference sequence). The CDR3 is made up of 13 amino acids. Trimming removed 5 bases at V and 6 bases at J, with 10 bases between. The DNA for the CDR3 is TGTGCCAGCAGCCGCGGACTCTCCGGGGAGCTGTTTTTT. Residues: CASSRGLSGELFF.

This chain uses TRBV4-1 with TRBJ2-5; TRBD2 agrees at 11 bases. Unmatched junction bases numbered 12, after V lost 1 base and J lost 2 bases. CDR3 length: 19 amino acids. CDR1 is MGHRA, CDR2 YSYEKL, per germline. The CDR3 region is CASSQVTSGNLQGQETQYF. The CDR3 DNA reads TGCGCCAGCAGCCAAGTGACTAGCGGGAATTTACAGGGGCAAGAGACCCAGTACTTC.

Turning to this clone: Additional DNA sequences in this sample encode the identical CDR3. The chain uses TRBV5-1 and TRBJ2-3; D remains unclear. Germline V gene sequence: CDR1 SGHRS, CDR2 YFSETQ. V was pared by 2 bases and J by 2 bases, with 9 bases between. This CDR3 spans 14 amino acids. CDR3 DNA sequence: TGCGCCAGCAGCTTAACTTCGACCACAGATACGCAGTATTTT. Its translation is CASSLTSTTDTQYF.

This clone has only one observation. The chain joins TRBV12-5 to TRBJ1-2; 7 bases are shared with TRBD1. This CDR3 is built from 19 residues. With V trimmed by 5 bases and J by 0 bases, 18 bases remained unmatched. Germline CDR1 LGHNT, CDR2 FRNRAP. CDR3 loop: CASGPYYSGTEKPNYGYTF. As DNA, the CDR3 is TGTGCTAGTGGTCCCTACTACTCCGGGACAGAAAAACCTAACTATGGCTACACCTTC.

The gene calls are TRBV11-2 and TRBJ2-6; D not resolved. The CDR3 loop spans 16 amino acids. Trimming shortened V by 0 bases and J by 1 base, and 7 bases separated the two germline ends. CDR1 and CDR2 from the germline V gene are SGHAT and FQNNGV. CDR3 nucleotides: TGTGCCAGCAGCTTAGATACCGGGTCTGGGGCCAACGTCCTGACTTTC. Amino acid sequence: CASSLDTGSGANVLTF.

The J gene is TRBJ2-1, the V gene TRBV19; the D gene could be TRBD1 or TRBD2 (5 bases each). Germline assignment: CDR1 LNHDA and CDR2 SQIVND (reference sequence). The length of the CDR3 is 15 residues. Between the trimmed V and J ends, which lost 5 bases and 6 bases, there was a span of 17 bases. The CDR3: CASSRGENQINEQFF. DNA for the CDR3: TGTGCCAGTAGTCGGGGCGAGAATCAAATCAATGAGCAGTTCTTC. The full variable domain, completed using reference TRBV19 and TRBJ2-1, is DGGITQSPKYLFRKEGQNVTLSCEQNLNHDAMYWYRQDPGQGLRLIYYSQIVNDFQKGDIAEGYSVSREKKESFPLTVTSAQKNPTAFYLCASSRGENQINEQFFGPGTRLTVL.

J is TRBJ2-3 and V is TRBV13; 16 bases are a match to TRBD2. V dropped 4 bases and J dropped 1; count of bases not matched to a gene: 17. Germline V gene lookup returns CDR1 PRHDT and CDR2 FYEKMQ (reference sequence). The length of the CDR3 is 22 residues. The CDR3 nucleotides read TGTGCCAGCAGCTCGACCACTCGGTTGGGACTAGCGGGAGGGCTAGGCACAGATACGCAGTATTTT. Its protein product is CASSSTTRLGLAGGLGTDTQYF.

The rearrangement joins TRBV28 to TRBJ2-7; 13 bases agree with TRBD2. CDR3 length: 18 amino acids. Germline CDR1 and CDR2: MDHEN and SYDVKM. J gave up 0 bases and V 7 bases, and 12 bases lay outside the gene matches. The CDR3 protein is CASIPGQTSGGTSYEQYF. The CDR3 nucleotides read TGTGCCAGCATCCCAGGACAGACTAGCGGGGGGACCTCCTACGAGCAGTACTTC.

CDR3 nucleotides: TGTGCCAGCAGTGACCGCAGGAACACCGGGGAGCTGTTTTTT. Protein product: CASSDRRNTGELFF. The chain combines TRBV6-6 with TRBJ2-2; unclear D gene. CDR3 length: 14 residues. Germline V gene sequence: CDR1 MNHNY, CDR2 SVGAGI (reference sequence). V was trimmed by 5 bases and J by 1 base, leaving 8 bases between them.

The chain is built from TRBV29-1 and TRBJ2-1; D possibly corresponds to TRBD2 (6 bases). From germline, CDR1 is SQVTM and CDR2 ANQGSEA. Between the trimmed V and J ends, which lost 6 bases and 9 bases, there was a span of 12 bases. The CDR3 extends over 11 amino acids. CDR3 residues: CSVWTTAEQFF. In nucleotides, the CDR3 is TGCAGCGTCTGGACTACGGCTGAGCAGTTCTTC.

The DNA of the CDR3 is TGTGCCAGCAGCGTAGCTCAGTGGGGGGGCAACCAAGAGACCCAGTACTTC. Translated, it gives CASSVAQWGGNQETQYF. J is TRBJ2-5 and V is TRBV9, with TRBD2 as a possible D gene (7 bases). The germline gives CDR1 SGDLS, CDR2 YYNGEE. CDR3 length: 17 amino acids. Trimming took off 0 bases at V and 0 bases at J, with 15 bases between the two ends.

This chain joins TRBV7-2 and TRBJ1-6; D may be TRBD1 (5 bases). CDR3 length: 14 residues. V shed 3 bases and J shed 12 bases, with 15 bases lying between them. Germline loops: CDR1 SGHTA, CDR2 FQGNSA. CDR3 sequence: CASSFGTGGGPLHF. The CDR3 nucleotides read TGTGCCAGCAGCTTCGGGACGGGTGGGGGACCCCTCCACTTT.

The CDR3 loop reads CASSVGTGEAFF. The DNA of the CDR3 is TGTGCCAGCAGTGTGGGGACAGGTGAAGCTTTCTTT. The genes are TRBV2 and TRBJ1-1, with TRBD1 matching over 8 bases. The V and J ends lost 4 bases and 7 bases, in that order; junction bases with no gene match: 2. The CDR3 loop spans 12 amino acids. From germline, CDR1 is SNHLY and CDR2 FYNNEI.

The gene calls are TRBV2 and TRBJ1-5, with D unresolved. With 4 bases removed from V and 6 bases from J, the gap between germline ends came to 16 bases. CDR3 length: 15 residues. Germline assignment: CDR1 SNHLY and CDR2 FYNNEI. The DNA of the CDR3 is TGTGCCAGCAGTGCGGCCACTGCCGGTTCTCAGCCCCAGCATTTT. Its protein is CASSAATAGSQPQHF. The full variable domain, rest sourced from reference TRBV2 and TRBJ1-5, is EPEVTQTPSHQVTQMGQEVILRCVPISNHLYFYWYRQILGQKVEFLVSFYNNEISEKSEIFDDQFSVERPDGSNFTLKIRSTKLEDSAMYFCASSAATAGSQPQHFGDGTRLSIL.

The rearrangement joins TRBV4-2 to TRBJ1-5; TRBD1 is a possible D gene (5 bases). V was clipped by 1 base and J by 3 bases, with 16 bases between them. The CDR3 loop spans 17 amino acids. Germline CDR1 reads LGHNA; CDR2 reads YNFKEQ. CDR3 bases: TGTGCCAGCAGCCAAGTTGGGGGTCCGCTCTCCAATCAGCCCCAGCATTTT. As protein: CASSQVGGPLSNQPQHF.

On this clone: Different DNA sequences within this sample yield the same CDR3. The chain combines TRBV5-1 with TRBJ2-3, with TRBD2 matching 11 bases. CDR1 and CDR2 (germline): SGHRS, YFSETQ. Trimming at V came to 2 bases and at J to 0 bases, leaving 2 bases not matched to a gene. CDR3 length: 16 amino acids. In nucleotides, the CDR3 is TGCGCCAGCAGCTTAGGGACTAGCGGTAGCACAGATACGCAGTATTTT. It translates to CASSLGTSGSTDTQYF.

The chain has TRBV25-1 and TRBJ2-1, with D perhaps TRBD2 (6 bases). The V gene lost 4 bases and the J gene lost 4 bases, with 14 bases spanning the gap. Germline lookup yields CDR1 MGHDK and CDR2 SYGVNS. CDR3 size: 15 residues. The CDR3 coding sequence is TGTGCCAGCAGTGGGGGCGGGACCCTTTACAATGAGCAGTTCTTC. Amino acids: CASSGGGTLYNEQFF.

The V and J genes are TRBV4-3 and TRBJ2-7; 9 nucleotides agree with TRBD1. J gave up 3 bases and V 4 bases, and 7 bases lay outside the gene matches. CDR3 length: 15 amino acids. Germline CDR1 is LGHNA and CDR2 is YSLEER. The CDR3 is CASSLTGTGIYEQYF. CDR3 coding DNA: TGCGCCAGCAGCCTAACCGGGACAGGGATCTACGAGCAGTACTTC.